This T cell receptor (beta chain) was identified in a study of Graves' ophthalmopathy and Graves' hyperthyroidism. The overall study: Hyperthyroidism showing no ophthalmopathy within 18 months of follow-up was stable.

Study-wide findings and caveats: Also, most clonotypes expanded in the thyroid above 0.001 frequency appeared in blood.

RNA transcripts provided the template for amplifying TCR beta CDR3 regions. First-round RT-PCR employed HTBI primers, with a second-round multiplex PCR after it. TCRdb fed the multiplex PCR reads into MiXCR, producing one record per CDR3 protein. Among about 550,000 distinct CDR3 sequences listed, approximately 35% were seen once. Pregnant or lactating patients and those with other autoimmune diseases or uncontrolled infections were excluded. The evidence that diagnosis relied on was clinical symptoms, serum thyroxine, TRAb, thyroid ultrasound and orbital computed tomography. In regard to this clonotype: Its specificity is unknown.

The germline CDR1 and CDR2 sequences are SEHNR and FQNEAQ (reference sequence). The germline V and J ends were trimmed by 3 bases and 2 bases, with 14 bases remaining between them. There are 15 residues in the CDR3. The chain is built from TRBV7-9 and TRBJ2-7; either TRBD1 or TRBD2 may supply D (5 bases each). This clonotype originated in an adult man with Graves' hyperthyroidism. Sequencing input: peripheral blood or thyroid tissue (not recorded which). CDR3 DNA sequence: TGTGCCAGCAGCTTTGGGGGAAGGGCCACCTACGAGCAGTACTTC. Amino acids: CASSFGGRATYEQYF. Full variable domain (outside the CDR3, taken from reference TRBV7-9 and TRBJ2-7): DTGVSQNPRHKITKRGQNVTFRCDPISEHNRLYWYRQTLGQGPEFLTYFQNEAQLEKSRLLSDRFSAERPKGSFSTLEIQRTEQGDSAMYLCASSFGGRATYEQYFGPGTRLTVT.